A few counts support the clone carrying this TCR beta chain. This sample stems from a study of response to subunit inactivated influenza vaccine. TCRdb re-analysed the RT-PCR reads in MiXCR, keeping a single row per CDR3 protein. The sample comprises about 540,000 distinct CDR3 sequences, 20% to 25% of which are singletons, and 2.5% to 3% rests with the top ten. Trimming left V 7 bases short and J 0 bases short, with 10 bases between. CDR1 is SQVTM and CDR2 is ANQGSEA in the germline V gene. This CDR3 contains 14 residues. These same records also appear under a second study, on T cells expressing NK-cell markers. That paper adds: Template switching by 5'RACE with UMIs generated the TCR beta cDNA. The TCR beta repertoires were obtained from sorted CD3+CD56+NKG2C+, CD3+CD56+NKG2C- and CD3+CD56-NKG2C+ T cells.

This sequence was found in a man in his forties or fifties who received an inactivated influenza vaccine. The chain employs TRBV29-1 and TRBJ2-6; D ambiguous. The starting material was CD4+ T cells sorted from PBMCs, obtained 11 to 12 days after vaccination. CDR3: CSATESSGANVLTF. CDR3 DNA: TGCAGCGCCACTGAGAGCTCTGGGGCCAACGTCCTGACTTTC.